The source of this T cell receptor (beta chain) is a study of beta chain features in type 1 diabetes. Study background: All samples combined gave 95 million to 130 million sorted cells for examination.

The authors reverse transcribed all of the isolated RNA, so sequencing captured expressed TCRB transcripts. Clones were sequenced by immunoSEQ multiplex PCR, and TCRdb holds only the in-frame ones, with some missing. The sample includes 41,000 or so clones, 65% to 80% of them seen just once. Study results and limitations: Significant though moderate, a shortening of TCRB CDR3s appeared in all four CD4+ subsets of Type 1 diabetes patients. Whatever favoring of shorter templates PCR might show would apply equally to patients and controls.

V shed 6 bases, J shed 4 bases, and the junction held 2 bases outside the gene matches. Germline V gene sequence: CDR1 SGHAT, CDR2 FQNNGV. This CDR3 is built from 13 residues. To note about this clone: Its antigen is as yet unknown.

On average, the one heparinised blood draw given by each donor was approximately 100 mL. Cell sorting via CD45RO/CCR7/CD25/CD127/CD95/CD27 was performed to obtain CD4+ naive, central memory, regulatory and stem cell-like memory cells. The sample taken for sequencing was Tregs from blood. The TCR comes from a man aged 25-45 years with type 1 diabetes. Some clones in this sample may be carry-over from other donors' samples. J is TRBJ1-3 and V is TRBV11-2; TRBD1 aligns across 8 bases. CDR3 DNA: TGTGCCAGCAGACAGGGGGACGGAAACACCATATATTTT. Its translation: CASRQGDGNTIYF.